The T cell receptor beta chain under discussion was sequenced for a study of tissue T cells after allogeneic stem cell transplantation. Study-wide results and limits: Which tissue TCRs were alloreactive or antigen-specific was not determined. Some clones might be persisting host cells. Anatomically similar tissues had similar TCR repertoires within each patient. Blood and spleen captured only part of the tissue TCR repertoire.

Some clones are missing from TCRdb's copy, which holds only in-frame ones; the method was immunoSEQ multiplex PCR. The table includes 5,500 to 6,500 clones, 42% detected once. The V and J ends lost 4 bases and 4 bases respectively, with 2 bases between them. The germline CDR1 and CDR2 sequences are LGHDT and YNNKQL (reference sequence). The CDR3 runs 11 residues. There are a few counts of this clone. Its antigen is currently unknown. Any gene name here is a mouse gene name. The read ends 1 residue shy of where the CDR3 ends; the end is completed using the germline J gene. Stated time point: mouse harvest day 7 after allogeneic transplant. Mouse grafts combined 10^7 T-cell-depleted bone marrow cells with 10^6 splenic CD5+ T cells. This mouse GVHD model was MHC-mismatched B6 to BALB/c, profiled day 7 or 14.

The sample comprised skin. The receptor was isolated from a female BALB/c mouse given C57BL/6 T cells with graft-versus-host disease after an allogeneic hematopoietic cell transplant. The chain couples TRBV4 to TRBJ2-1, with D uncertain. The DNA read from the CDR3 is TGTGCCAGCAGCTTTTATGCTGAGCAGTTC. Translated: CASSFYAEQF. The whole CDR3 protein is CASSFYAEQFF.